What follows are 23 T cell receptor beta chains derived from one specimen sequenced in a study of blood T cell repertoires in COVID-19. Produced via immunoSEQ multiplex PCR; TCRdb's table is partial and in-frame only. The table shows roughly 280,000 clones, with more than 70% occurring only once. Sequencing used peripheral blood. The source of these receptors is a woman in her thirties with COVID-19, enrolled during active disease.

This clone has a single count. The V call is TRBV6-1, the J call TRBJ1-6; the match to TRBD1 covers 8 bases. V lost 3 bases and J lost 9; bases outside the gene matches: 7. The CDR3 has 15 amino acids. The germline V gene has CDR1 MNHNS and CDR2 SASEGT. The CDR3: CASSEVTGASSPLHF. The DNA of the CDR3 is TGTGCCAGCAGTGAGGTGACAGGGGCGAGTTCACCCCTCCACTTT.

The rearrangement uses TRBV28 and TRBJ2-1; 11 bases are a match to TRBD2. CDR1 MDHEN and CDR2 SYDVKM come from the germline V gene. V shed 6 bases and J 6 bases; nucleotides not matched to a gene: 4. The CDR3 spans 14 residues. CDR3 amino acids: CASRVAGGINEQFF. The CDR3, as DNA: TGTGCCAGCAGGGTAGCGGGAGGGATCAATGAGCAGTTCTTC.

The CDR3: CASSLEGGFTGEQYF. The CDR3, as DNA: TGTGCCAGCAGCTTGGAGGGAGGGTTTACTGGCGAGCAGTACTTC. The rearrangement uses TRBV7-3 and TRBJ2-7; 7 bases map to TRBD2. With 3 bases clipped from V and 6 bases from J, the junction kept 11 bases outside the gene matches. Germline V CDR1 and CDR2: SGHTA, FQGTGA. The length of the CDR3 is 15 residues. Together with reference TRBV7-3 and TRBJ2-7, the CDR3 gives the full variable domain: GAGVSQTPSNKVTEKGKYVELRCDPISGHTALYWYRQSLGQGPEFLIYFQGTGAADDSGLPNDRFFAVRPEGSVSTLKIQRTERGDSAVYLCASSLEGGFTGEQYFGPGTRLTVT.

J is TRBJ2-1 and V is TRBV7-9; 14 positions match TRBD2. The CDR3 runs 19 residues. The ends lost 5 bases at V and 0 bases at J; junction bases unmatched: 9. Looked up from germline, CDR1 is SEHNR and CDR2 is FQNEAQ (reference sequence). The CDR3 spells CASSPGLAGGLSSYNEQFF. CDR3 nucleotides: TGTGCCAGCAGCCCTGGACTAGCGGGAGGATTGAGCTCCTACAATGAGCAGTTCTTC.

This rearrangement joins TRBV14 to TRBJ1-2, with D possibly matching TRBD1 (6 bases). This CDR3 has 13 amino acids. V shed 4 bases and J shed 5 bases, with 11 bases lying between them. Germline-derived CDR1 and CDR2 are SGHDN and FVKESK. CDR3 residues: CASSLGQLYGYTF. In DNA, the CDR3 is TGTGCCAGCAGCCTTGGACAGCTATATGGCTACACCTTC.

The chain carries TRBV10-3 and TRBJ2-1; TRBD1 agrees at 9 bases. V gave up 6 bases and J gave up 1 base; unmatched junction bases: 4. In germline, CDR1 is ENHRY, CDR2 SYGVKD. The CDR3 runs to 15 residues. The CDR3 DNA follows: TGTGCCATCAGGGATGGACAGGGGTCCTACAATGAGCAGTTCTTC. Translating it yields CAIRDGQGSYNEQFF.

The sample holds one count of this clone. The rearrangement joins TRBV9 to TRBJ2-2, with 9 nucleotides matching TRBD1. V dropped 4 bases and J dropped 3; count of bases not matched to a gene: 4. CDR1 is SGDLS, CDR2 YYNGEE, per germline. The CDR3 spans 15 residues. CDR3 loop: CASSTGGAYTGELFF. As DNA, the CDR3 is TGTGCCAGCAGCACAGGGGGCGCGTACACCGGGGAGCTGTTTTTT.

The J gene is TRBJ1-1, the V gene TRBV27, with 8 bases that match TRBD1. The germline CDR1 and CDR2 sequences are MNHEY and SMNVEV (reference sequence). V gave up 3 bases and J gave up 4 bases; unmatched junction bases: 7. The CDR3 loop spans 15 amino acids. CDR3 sequence: CASSFLSDRGTEAFF. The CDR3 DNA is TGTGCCAGCAGTTTCCTCAGCGACAGGGGCACTGAAGCTTTCTTT.

The chain joins TRBV10-3 to TRBJ1-1, with 9 bases fitting TRBD1. Looked up from germline, CDR1 is ENHRY and CDR2 is SYGVKD. The CDR3 contains 12 residues. The trim removed 10 bases at V and 4 bases at J, leaving 4 bases unmatched. CDR3 in DNA: TGTGCCAGTGGACAGGGGCGCACTGAAGCTTTCTTT. Protein: CASGQGRTEAFF.

The rearrangement links TRBV6-5 to TRBJ2-7; D gene unclear. The V gene lost 5 bases and the J gene lost 0 bases, with 11 bases spanning the gap. The CDR3 spans 14 residues. The germline V gene has CDR1 MNHEY and CDR2 SVGAGI. The CDR3 protein is CASSPRLSSYEQYF. The CDR3 coding sequence is TGTGCCAGCAGTCCGAGACTTAGCTCCTACGAGCAGTACTTC.

The genes are TRBV24-1 and TRBJ2-3; 11 nucleotides match TRBD1. Unmatched junction bases numbered 4, after V lost 2 bases and J lost 7 bases. This CDR3 is built from 15 residues. Germline CDR1 is KGHDR and CDR2 is SFDVKD. The CDR3 coding sequence is TGTGCCACCAGTGATTATGGACAGGGGGCTAATACGCAGTATTTT. Translation: CATSDYGQGANTQYF.

The chain links TRBV30 to TRBJ1-5; weak D call: TRBD1 (5 bases). The CDR3 loop spans 11 amino acids. Germline V CDR1 and CDR2: GTSNPN, SVGIG (reference sequence). Between the trimmed V and J ends, which lost 8 bases and 5 bases, there was a span of 10 bases. The CDR3 spells CAQSRDQPQHF. The CDR3, as DNA: TGTGCCCAGAGCAGGGATCAGCCCCAGCATTTT.

This chain joins TRBV27 and TRBJ1-1, with D possibly TRBD1 on 6 matching bases. Per germline, CDR1 MNHEY and CDR2 SMNVEV (reference sequence). V was trimmed by 6 bases and J by 1 base, leaving 18 bases between them. The CDR3 covers 16 residues. CDR3 protein: CASRRGWTGWNTEAFF. The CDR3, as DNA: TGTGCCAGCAGAAGGGGGTGGACCGGGTGGAACACTGAAGCTTTCTTT.

The chain combines TRBV11-1 with TRBJ2-3; 10 nucleotides align to TRBD2. V was clipped by 7 bases and J by 0 bases; unmatched bases: 4. This CDR3 contains 15 residues. CDR1 and CDR2 (germline): SGHAT, FQDESV (reference sequence). DNA for the CDR3: TGTGCCAGCACCCTGACTAGCGGGAGCACAGATACGCAGTATTTT. Its protein is CASTLTSGSTDTQYF.

V is TRBV3-1 (or the pseudogene TRBV3-2) and J is TRBJ2-3; a weak D match, TRBD2 (6 bases). Trimming removed 4 bases at V and 3 bases at J, with 11 bases between. CDR1 is LGHDT, CDR2 YNNKEL, per germline (reference sequence). This CDR3 comprises 14 residues. CDR3 nucleotides: TGTGCCAGCAGCCTAGCGGCACTTACAGATACGCAGTATTTT. This sequence encodes CASSLAALTDTQYF.

This chain links TRBV11-2 with TRBJ1-6; TRBD1 is a possible D gene (5 bases). Trimming stripped 5 bases from V and 11 bases from J, with 16 bases between. CDR3 length: 14 amino acids. Germline-derived CDR1 and CDR2 are SGHAT and FQNNGV. CDR3 loop: CASSTPRQGPPLHF. The CDR3 DNA reads as TGTGCCAGCAGCACCCCTAGGCAGGGCCCACCCCTCCACTTT.

This clone was detected only once. The chain recombines TRBV11-2 with TRBJ1-3, with D uncertain. V lost 2 bases to trimming and J lost 0 bases, with 11 bases between them. The length of the CDR3 is 16 residues. Germline values: CDR1 SGHAT, CDR2 FQNNGV. The CDR3 DNA is TGTGCCAGCAGCTTAAAGGTGGGAGCCTCTGGAAACACCATATATTTT. Translation: CASSLKVGASGNTIYF.

This chain connects TRBV13 to TRBJ1-3; D is undetermined. This CDR3 comprises 15 residues. Germline V gene sequence: CDR1 PRHDT, CDR2 FYEKMQ (reference sequence). With 4 bases removed from V and 2 bases from J, the gap between germline ends came to 12 bases. Here the CDR3 DNA reads TGTGCCAGCAGCTCAGCCCCAGGCACTGGAAACACCATATATTTT. Protein: CASSSAPGTGNTIYF.

J is TRBJ1-4 and V is TRBV6-6, with TRBD1 as a possible D gene (5 bases). The CDR3 runs to 14 residues. The germline V gene has CDR1 MNHNY and CDR2 SVGAGI (reference sequence). V lost 6 bases and J lost 8, with 16 bases in between. CDR3 residues: CASSQSGEGEKLFF. CDR3 coding DNA: TGTGCCAGCAGCCAGTCTGGGGAGGGGGAAAAACTGTTTTTT.

The rearrangement links TRBV18 to TRBJ2-4; D is uncertain. V dropped 6 bases and J dropped 7 bases, with 10 bases sitting between them. The germline V gene has CDR1 KGHSH and CDR2 LQKENI. CDR3 length: 12 residues. Here the CDR3 reads CASSPEANIQYF. The CDR3 nucleotides read TGTGCCAGCTCCCCTGAGGCCAACATTCAGTACTTC.

This chain's CDR3 is CASSLQAGGNQPQHF. The CDR3 region has the DNA TGTGCCAGCAGCCTCCAGGCTGGCGGCAATCAGCCCCAGCATTTT. The chain combines TRBV7-2 with TRBJ1-5; no reliable D call. The CDR3 has 15 amino acids. The ends were cut back, 5 bases at V and 2 bases at J, with 13 bases in the middle. Germline V gene sequence: CDR1 SGHTA, CDR2 FQGNSA.

The V call is TRBV7-2, the J call TRBJ2-3, with 7 bases identical to TRBD1. The CDR3 totals 16 residues. With 1 base clipped from V and 1 base from J, the junction kept 5 bases outside the gene matches. Germline CDR1 is SGHTA and CDR2 is FQGNSA. The chain's CDR3 is CASSLDNRGGTDTQYF. The DNA of the CDR3 is TGTGCCAGCAGCTTAGACAACAGGGGTGGCACAGATACGCAGTATTTT.

This rearrangement joins TRBV28 to TRBJ1-2; D unresolved. Germline-derived CDR1 and CDR2 are MDHEN and SYDVKM. V lost 5 bases and J 4 bases, leaving 5 bases between the germline ends. CDR3 length: 11 residues. CDR3 DNA sequence: TGTGCCAGCAGTCCCTCCTATGGCTACACCTTC. Amino acids: CASSPSYGYTF.